The 29 T cell receptor beta chains reported below all come from one sample, sequenced in a study of OX40 agonist ivuxolimab in advanced cancers. Assay: immunoSEQ multiplex PCR; the TCRdb copy retains only in-frame clones and omits some. The sample lists under 150,000 clones; 80% to 90% were seen once. The starting material was CD4+ or CD8+ T cells sorted from blood, obtained in a trial of the OX40 agonist ivuxolimab. Every receptor here comes from an adult with an advanced solid tumor such as melanoma, head and neck, liver or kidney cancer.

Only a few counts were recorded for this clone. The V call is TRBV5-4, the J call TRBJ1-5, with TRBD1 as a possible D gene (5 bases). The V end lost 2 bases, the J end lost 4 bases, and 10 bases lay between the germline ends. The CDR3 is made up of 14 amino acids. CDR1 and CDR2 (germline): SGHNT, YYREEE (reference sequence). The CDR3 coding sequence is TGTGCCAGCAGCTTAGCCGGGGGGAATCAGCCCCAGCATTTT. Its translation is CASSLAGGNQPQHF.

This chain connects TRBV5-6 to TRBJ1-5; 9 positions match TRBD1. Germline V gene sequence: CDR1 SGHDT, CDR2 YYEEEE. Losses at the gene ends were 4 bases for V and 4 bases for J; bases not matched to a gene: 3. This CDR3 is 14 amino acids long. CDR3 DNA sequence: TGTGCCAGCAGCCCTGGGACAGGGAATCAGCCCCAGCATTTT. This gives the protein CASSPGTGNQPQHF.

This chain connects TRBV7-6 to TRBJ2-7; D gene ambiguous. The CDR3 contains 15 residues. From germline, CDR1 is SGHVS and CDR2 FNYEAQ. V lost 2 bases, J lost 3 bases, and 14 bases lay in between. The CDR3 here is CASSLSDHASYEQYF. The DNA of the CDR3 is TGTGCCAGCAGCTTATCGGATCACGCTAGCTACGAGCAGTACTTC.

A single count supports this clone. This sequence joins TRBV15 and TRBJ2-3; D is possibly TRBD1 (5 bases). Per germline, CDR1 LNHNV and CDR2 YYDKDF (reference sequence). CDR3 length: 14 amino acids. The V and J ends lost 5 bases and 4 bases respectively, with 13 bases between them. CDR3 residues: CATSQSQGPDTQYF. For the CDR3, the DNA is TGTGCCACCAGCCAGAGTCAGGGTCCAGATACGCAGTATTTT.

This chain connects TRBV7-8 to TRBJ1-2; 9 bases align to TRBD1. This CDR3 comprises 15 residues. Germline CDR1 and CDR2: SGHVS and FQNEAQ. After removal of 1 base from V and 8 bases from J, the junction contained 8 bases not matched to a gene. The chain's CDR3 is CASSLEPGQGKGYTF. Here the CDR3 DNA reads TGTGCCAGCAGCTTAGAACCAGGACAGGGGAAAGGCTACACCTTC.

The rearrangement joins TRBV27 to TRBJ1-1; 8 bases fit TRBD1. V lost 5 bases, J lost 5 bases, and 10 bases stayed unmatched. Germline V CDR1 and CDR2: MNHEY, SMNVEV (reference sequence). CDR3 size: 15 residues. CDR3 amino acids: CASSPWTGRGTEAFF. The CDR3 region has the DNA TGTGCCAGCAGTCCTTGGACAGGGAGAGGGACTGAAGCTTTCTTT.

V and J are TRBV6-6 and TRBJ1-1; tentative D call: TRBD1 (5 bases). The germline CDR1 and CDR2 sequences are MNHNY and SVGAGI (reference sequence). V shed 6 bases and J shed 4 bases, with 9 bases lying between them. This CDR3 has 12 amino acids. The CDR3 is CASRAGPTEAFF. CDR3 nucleotide sequence: TGTGCCAGCAGGGCAGGGCCCACTGAAGCTTTCTTT.

J is TRBJ2-2 and V is TRBV28, with unresolved D. Trimming left V 6 bases short and J 1 base short, with 12 bases between. The CDR3 has 15 amino acids. Germline V lookup: CDR1 MDHEN, CDR2 SYDVKM. In nucleotides, the CDR3 is TGTGCCAGCAGACCTGACACTATGAACACCGGGGAGCTGTTTTTT. This gives the protein CASRPDTMNTGELFF.

Regarding this clone: Its ends do not fully match the called genes, so a read error is possible. The chain employs TRBV7-7 and TRBJ2-1; D possibly matches TRBD1 or TRBD2 (5 bases each). The CDR3 has 14 amino acids. The V gene's germline CDR1 is SSHAT and CDR2 FNYEAQ (reference sequence). CDR3 residues: CASSLGLADNEQFF. As DNA, the CDR3 is TGTGCTAGCAGCTTGGGGCTAGCCGACAATGAGCAGTTCTTC.

This sequence joins TRBV7-8 and TRBJ2-2; perhaps TRBD2 as D (6 bases). Germline V gene lookup returns CDR1 SGHVS and CDR2 FQNEAQ. V lost 3 bases and J 0 bases, leaving 8 bases between the germline ends. This CDR3 is 15 amino acids long. CDR3 loop: CASSLGTANTGELFF. DNA for the CDR3: TGTGCCAGCAGCTTGGGGACTGCGAACACCGGGGAGCTGTTTTTT.

V gene TRBV18 combines with J gene TRBJ1-2; D not certain. CDR1 and CDR2 from the germline V gene are KGHSH and LQKENI. The CDR3 runs 15 residues. With 0 bases removed from V and 0 bases from J, the gap between germline ends came to 8 bases. Here the CDR3 reads CASSPPTATNYGYTF. The CDR3 nucleotides are TGTGCCAGCTCACCACCAACAGCCACTAACTATGGCTACACCTTC.

The chain couples TRBV7-3 to TRBJ2-3, with a possible D match to TRBD1 (6 bases). CDR1 is SGHTA, CDR2 FQGTGA, per germline. The CDR3 has 14 amino acids. V shed 2 bases and J shed 1 base, with 7 bases lying between them. In DNA, the CDR3 is TGTGCCAGCAGCTTAGAGGGGGGCACAGATACGCAGTATTTT. Translated, it gives CASSLEGGTDTQYF.

The chain uses TRBV10-1 and TRBJ2-3, with TRBD2 matching 11 bases. The CDR3 totals 18 residues. Losses at the gene ends were 1 base for V and 5 bases for J; bases not matched to a gene: 11. In germline, CDR1 is WNHNN, CDR2 SYGVQD (reference sequence). The CDR3 DNA reads TGCGCCAGCAGTGAGTTCGCACTAGCGGGGGAGCTGGGAGATACGCAGTATTTT. This codes for CASSEFALAGELGDTQYF.

The sample holds a few counts of this clone. The chain uses TRBV30 and TRBJ1-2, with D perhaps TRBD1 (6 bases). Germline-derived CDR1 and CDR2 are GTSNPN and SVGIG (reference sequence). The CDR3 is 12 amino acids. The V end was cut by 4 bases, the J end by 2 bases, with 8 bases between. Here the CDR3 reads CAWMTGNYGYTF. CDR3 DNA sequence: TGTGCCTGGATGACAGGCAACTATGGCTACACCTTC.

The chain uses TRBV7-8 and TRBJ1-2; weak D call: TRBD1 (5 bases). The V end was cut by 4 bases, the J end by 4 bases, with 16 bases between. The CDR3 has 15 amino acids. Per the germline V gene, CDR1 is SGHVS and CDR2 is FQNEAQ. The CDR3 region is CASSSRADRAYGYTF. CDR3 sequence (DNA): TGTGCCAGCAGCTCCAGGGCGGATAGGGCCTATGGCTACACCTTC.

This rearrangement joins TRBV15 to TRBJ2-5; no firm D call. The CDR3 is 16 amino acids. Per germline, CDR1 LNHNV and CDR2 YYDKDF (reference sequence). V was clipped by 3 bases and J by 3 bases, with 17 bases between them. The CDR3 DNA is TGTGCCACCAGCAGGGGAATGAGCCAGCTAGAAGAGACCCAGTACTTC. Its protein is CATSRGMSQLEETQYF. Full variable domain (outside the CDR3, taken from reference TRBV15 and TRBJ2-5): DAMVIQNPRYQVTQFGKPVTLSCSQTLNHNVMYWYQQKSSQAPKLLFHYYDKDFNNEADTPDNFQSRRPNTSFCFLDIRSPGLGDTAMYLCATSRGMSQLEETQYFGPGTRLLVL.

The chain recombines TRBV2 with TRBJ2-3; no clear D. The CDR3 totals 14 residues. CDR1 is SNHLY and CDR2 is FYNNEI in the germline V gene. V was shortened by 7 bases and J by 3 bases, with 14 bases between the two germline ends. CDR3 amino acids: CASKSTLVTDTQYF. DNA of the CDR3: TGTGCCAGCAAATCGACTCTCGTTACAGATACGCAGTATTTT. Drawing the rest from reference TRBV2 and TRBJ2-3, the complete variable domain is EPEVTQTPSHQVTQMGQEVILRCVPISNHLYFYWYRQILGQKVEFLVSFYNNEISEKSEIFDDQFSVERPDGSNFTLKIRSTKLEDSAMYFCASKSTLVTDTQYFGPGTRLTVL.

This clone appeared once. The CDR3, as DNA: TGTGCCAGCAGTTACCTAGGACAGGGGGCGAGTTATGGCTACACCTTC. Its protein product is CASSYLGQGASYGYTF. V usage is TRBV6-5 and J usage is TRBJ1-2; 11 nucleotides agree with TRBD1. Germline V gene data show CDR1 as MNHEY and CDR2 as SVGAGI. V lost 2 bases to trimming and J lost 5 bases; unmatched junction nucleotides: 7. CDR3 length equals 16 residues.

The chain is built from TRBV14 and TRBJ2-7; D may be TRBD2 (6 bases). The CDR3 is 14 residues long. The V gene's germline CDR1 is SGHDN and CDR2 FVKESK. The ends were cut back, 4 bases at V and 1 base at J, with 11 bases in the middle. The DNA for the CDR3 is TGTGCCAGCAGCCCCAGGGCGGGATCCTACGAGCAGTACTTC. Its translation is CASSPRAGSYEQYF. The variable domain in full, completed from reference TRBV14 and TRBJ2-7, reads EAGVTQFPSHSVIEKGQTVTLRCDPISGHDNLYWYRRVMGKEIKFLLHFVKESKQDESGMPNNRFLAERTGGTYSTLKVQPAELEDSGVYFCASSPRAGSYEQYFGPGTRLTVT.

The chain uses TRBV6-5 and TRBJ1-5, with D uncertain. This CDR3 contains 10 residues. Looked up from germline, CDR1 is MNHEY and CDR2 is SVGAGI. V lost 5 bases to trimming and J lost 9 bases, with 5 bases between them. Here the CDR3 reads CASSGPPQHF. The CDR3 DNA reads TGTGCCAGCAGTGGCCCGCCCCAGCATTTT.

The chain uses TRBV29-1 and TRBJ2-7; perhaps TRBD1 as D (5 bases). The CDR3 loop spans 12 amino acids. CDR1 and CDR2 (germline): SQVTM, ANQGSEA. Trimming took off 1 base at V and 5 bases at J, with 9 bases between the two ends. CDR3 region: CSVEGQGHEQYF. The CDR3 DNA is TGCAGCGTTGAAGGGCAGGGCCACGAGCAGTACTTC.

The V and J genes are TRBV9 and TRBJ2-7; TRBD1 matches 9 bases. The CDR3 covers 14 residues. The germline V gene encodes CDR1 SGDLS and CDR2 YYNGEE. Trimming removed 4 bases from V and 5 bases from J; junction bases left unmatched: 7. DNA of the CDR3: TGTGCCAGCAGCAGGGGACAGGGAATCCACGAGCAGTACTTC. Translated: CASSRGQGIHEQYF.

J is TRBJ1-2 and V is TRBV10-2, with a weak D call TRBD1 (6 bases). The CDR3 contains 12 residues. Between the trimmed V and J ends, which lost 10 bases and 2 bases, there was a span of 11 bases. CDR1 is WSHSY and CDR2 is SAAADI in the germline V gene. The chain's CDR3 is CATTQGNYGYTF. The CDR3, as DNA: TGCGCCACCACCCAGGGGAACTATGGCTACACCTTC.

The chain employs TRBV7-2 and TRBJ1-6; 8 bases map to TRBD1. This CDR3 contains 17 residues. Germline V lookup: CDR1 SGHTA, CDR2 FQGNSA. V shed 3 bases, J shed 10 bases, and the junction held 14 bases outside the gene matches. CDR3 DNA: TGTGCCAGCAGCTTGGCGGCCGGGGACAGGAGGAGATCACCCCTCCACTTT. This sequence encodes CASSLAAGDRRRSPLHF.

V usage is TRBV7-2 and J usage is TRBJ2-7; D perhaps matches TRBD1 (6 bases). Germline lookup yields CDR1 SGHTA and CDR2 FQGNSA. V was trimmed by 6 bases and J by 2 bases, leaving 11 bases between them. There are 13 residues in the CDR3. The CDR3 is CASRLRGAYEQYF. The CDR3 DNA follows: TGTGCCAGCAGACTCAGGGGCGCCTACGAGCAGTACTTC.

The CDR3 here is CASSLVSGLNEKLFF. CDR3 DNA sequence: TGTGCCAGCAGCTTAGTATCGGGGCTCAATGAAAAACTGTTTTTT. The V and J genes are TRBV7-2 and TRBJ1-4; perhaps TRBD1 as D (5 bases). Trimming took 1 base from V and 5 from J, leaving 11 bases between them. CDR1 and CDR2 (germline): SGHTA, FQGNSA. CDR3 size: 15 residues.

In its sample, this clone was seen once. J is TRBJ2-5 and V is TRBV28; 7 positions agree with TRBD1. The J call may be wrong; the DNA end is better matched by TRBJ2-7. The CDR3 spans 15 residues. Germline assignment: CDR1 MDHEN and CDR2 SYDVKM. The CDR3 DNA sequence: TGTGCCAGCAGATCGACAGGGATTCTCTCCTACGAGCAGTACTTC. Translated: CASRSTGILSYEQYF.

The chain recombines TRBV5-6 with TRBJ1-6; possibly TRBD1 for D (5 bases). Trimming removed 4 bases at V and 0 bases at J, with 11 bases between. Germline V gene data show CDR1 as SGHDT and CDR2 as YYEEEE. The CDR3 loop spans 16 amino acids. This CDR3 reads CASSPQGLSYNSPLHF. In nucleotides, the CDR3 is TGTGCCAGCAGCCCCCAGGGACTCTCCTATAATTCACCCCTCCACTTT.

The chain links TRBV25-1 to TRBJ2-5; D is undetermined. The CDR3 runs 14 residues. The germline CDR1 and CDR2 sequences are MGHDK and SYGVNS. Trimming left V 3 bases short and J 5 bases short, with 13 bases between. This CDR3 is CASSDSVLQETQYF. The CDR3 coding sequence is TGTGCCAGCAGTGATTCAGTTCTCCAGGAGACCCAGTACTTC.